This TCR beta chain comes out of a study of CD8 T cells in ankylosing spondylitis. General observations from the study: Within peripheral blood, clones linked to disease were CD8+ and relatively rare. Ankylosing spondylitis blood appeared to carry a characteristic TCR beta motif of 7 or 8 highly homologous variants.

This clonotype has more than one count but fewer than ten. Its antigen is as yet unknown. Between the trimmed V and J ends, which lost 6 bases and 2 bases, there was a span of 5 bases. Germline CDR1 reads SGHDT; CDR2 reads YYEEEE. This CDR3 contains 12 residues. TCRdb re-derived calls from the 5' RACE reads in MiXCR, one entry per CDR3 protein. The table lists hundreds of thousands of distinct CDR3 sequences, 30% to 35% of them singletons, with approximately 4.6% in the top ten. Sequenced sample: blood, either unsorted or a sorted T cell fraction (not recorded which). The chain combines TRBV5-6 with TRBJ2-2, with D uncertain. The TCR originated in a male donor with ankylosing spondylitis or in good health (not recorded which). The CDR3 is CASNINTGELFF. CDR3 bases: TGTGCCAGCAACATAAACACCGGGGAGCTGTTTTTT.